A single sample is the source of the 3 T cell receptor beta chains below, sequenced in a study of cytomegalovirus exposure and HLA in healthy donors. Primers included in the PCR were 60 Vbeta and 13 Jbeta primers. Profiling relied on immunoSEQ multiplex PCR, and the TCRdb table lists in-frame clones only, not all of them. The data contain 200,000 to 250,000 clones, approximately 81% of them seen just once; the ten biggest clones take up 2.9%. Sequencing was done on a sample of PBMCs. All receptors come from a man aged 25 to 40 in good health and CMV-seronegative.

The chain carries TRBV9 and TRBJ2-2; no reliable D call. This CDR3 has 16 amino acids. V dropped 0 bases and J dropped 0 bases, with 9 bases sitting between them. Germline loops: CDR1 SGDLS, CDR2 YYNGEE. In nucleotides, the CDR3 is TGTGCCAGCAGCGTAGCTGGGCTGCCGAACACCGGGGAGCTGTTTTTT. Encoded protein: CASSVAGLPNTGELFF.

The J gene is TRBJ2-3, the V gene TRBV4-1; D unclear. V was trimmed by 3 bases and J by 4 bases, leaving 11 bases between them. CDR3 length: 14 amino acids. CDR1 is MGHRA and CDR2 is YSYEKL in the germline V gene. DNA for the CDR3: TGCGCCAGCAGCCAGTGGCCCACCGCAGATACGCAGTATTTT. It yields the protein CASSQWPTADTQYF.

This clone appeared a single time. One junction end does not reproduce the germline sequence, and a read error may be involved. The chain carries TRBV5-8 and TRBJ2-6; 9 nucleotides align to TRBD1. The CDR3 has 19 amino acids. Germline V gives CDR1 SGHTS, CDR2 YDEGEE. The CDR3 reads CASSKTGGGVAMGASVLTF. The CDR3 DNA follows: TGTGCCAGCAGCAAGACAGGGGGAGGGGTGGCTATGGGGGCCAGCGTCCTGACTTTC.